This entry lists 18 T cell receptor beta chains sequenced from one sample in a study of neurological immune-mediated disorders. MiXCR, run by TCRdb on the 5' RACE reads, gives a single entry per CDR3 protein. The sample contains more than 45,000 distinct CDR3 sequences, 10% to 13% of which appear only once. Sequencing was done on a sample of PBMCs. Source of these receptors: a woman aged 40 to 55 with HTLV-1-associated myelopathy (HAM/TSP).

This clonotype was picked up many times. This CDR3 is CASSKLDRVIDEQYF. The DNA of the CDR3 is TGTGCCAGCAGCAAGTTGGACAGGGTTATAGACGAGCAGTACTTC. V is TRBV6-1 and J is TRBJ2-7, with TRBD1 matching 8 bases. Germline V gene sequence: CDR1 MNHNS, CDR2 SASEGT. The ends lost 6 bases at V and 5 bases at J; junction bases unmatched: 12. This CDR3 contains 15 residues.

There are many counts of this clonotype. This chain links TRBV14 with TRBJ1-1, with D unclear. The germline V and J ends were trimmed by 0 bases and 0 bases, with 8 bases remaining between them. The CDR3 is made up of 15 amino acids. Germline V gene sequence: CDR1 SGHDN, CDR2 FVKESK. CDR3 coding DNA: TGTGCCAGCAGCCAAGAAGGGTTGGTGAACACTGAAGCTTTCTTT. Translating gives CASSQEGLVNTEAFF.

The CDR3 is CASSPSLGNEQFF. The CDR3 DNA sequence: TGTGCCAGCTCACCATCGCTAGGGAATGAGCAGTTCTTC. The chain employs TRBV18 and TRBJ2-1; D unresolved. V lost 2 bases and J lost 7, with 9 bases in between. Per the germline V gene, CDR1 is KGHSH and CDR2 is LQKENI. The CDR3 is 13 amino acids.

This clonotype was seen repeatedly, ten times or more. V gene TRBV7-8 combines with J gene TRBJ1-2; possibly TRBD1 for D (5 bases). Trimming removed 5 bases at V and 3 bases at J, with 7 bases between. CDR1 and CDR2 (germline): SGHVS, FQNEAQ. The CDR3 is 12 amino acids. CDR3 protein: CASSKTDYGYTF. CDR3 DNA: TGTGCCAGCAGCAAGACAGACTATGGCTACACCTTC. Complete variable domain (other parts from reference TRBV7-8 and TRBJ1-2): GAGVSQSPRYKVAKRGQDVALRCDPISGHVSLFWYQQALGQGPEFLTYFQNEAQLDKSGLPSDRFFAERPEGSVSTLKIQRTQQEDSAVYLCASSKTDYGYTFGSGTRLTVV.

This clonotype was seen repeatedly, ten times or more. The DNA for the CDR3 is TGTGCCAGCAGCCAAGCGCTCGGGGGAACTGAAGCTTTCTTT. Protein product: CASSQALGGTEAFF. V is TRBV14 and J is TRBJ1-1, with D perhaps TRBD1 (5 bases). CDR3 length: 14 residues. Per the germline V gene, CDR1 is SGHDN and CDR2 is FVKESK. Trimming pared 1 base from V and 5 bases from J, leaving 11 bases between.

There are many counts of this clonotype. The CDR3 bases are TGTGCCAGCCTAAAGTTCGGAGACCCCTTCTACGAGCAGTACTTC. Amino acids: CASLKFGDPFYEQYF. This chain connects TRBV2 to TRBJ2-7; no definite D call. Per the germline V gene, CDR1 is SNHLY and CDR2 is FYNNEI. Deletions cut 8 bases from V and 3 bases from J, with 20 bases between. The CDR3 spans 15 residues.

This clonotype has a handful of counts. The CDR3 spells CASSPNLQVNTEAFF. The CDR3, as DNA: TGTGCCAGCAGCCCGAATCTACAGGTAAACACTGAAGCTTTCTTT. The V and J genes are TRBV9 and TRBJ1-1, with D maybe TRBD1 (5 bases). Germline CDR1 reads SGDLS; CDR2 reads YYNGEE. V lost 4 bases to trimming and J lost 2 bases, with 15 bases between them. The CDR3 runs 15 residues.

This clonotype came up many times. The V and J genes are TRBV2 and TRBJ1-1, with D maybe TRBD1 (5 bases). The germline V gene encodes CDR1 SNHLY and CDR2 FYNNEI. Trimming shortened V by 5 bases and J by 4 bases, and 11 bases separated the two germline ends. The CDR3 has 13 amino acids. The CDR3 loop reads CASSRDSRTEAFF. In nucleotides, the CDR3 is TGTGCCAGCAGTCGTGACAGTCGCACTGAAGCTTTCTTT.

This clonotype was seen ten or more times. The chain carries TRBV24-1 and TRBJ2-3; possible D gene TRBD2, 6 bases. CDR1 and CDR2 (germline): KGHDR, SFDVKD. Between the trimmed V and J ends, which lost 4 bases and 0 bases, there was a span of 16 bases. The CDR3 is 17 residues long. The CDR3 coding sequence is TGTGCCACCAGTGACCCCCCTTCGGGAGAGAGCACAGATACGCAGTATTTT. Amino acid sequence: CATSDPPSGESTDTQYF.

This clonotype was detected many times. This chain uses TRBV18 with TRBJ2-3; no firm D call. V shed 6 bases and J shed 6 bases, with 13 bases lying between them. CDR1 and CDR2 (germline): KGHSH, LQKENI. CDR3 length equals 13 residues. The CDR3 spells CASSALVSDTQYF. In DNA, the CDR3 is TGTGCCAGCTCCGCCTTAGTTTCCGATACGCAGTATTTT. The full variable domain, rest sourced from reference TRBV18 and TRBJ2-3, is NAGVMQNPRHLVRRRGQEARLRCSPMKGHSHVYWYRQLPEEGLKFMVYLQKENIIDESGMPKERFSAEFPKEGPSILRIQQVVRGDSAAYFCASSALVSDTQYFGPGTRLTVL.

The rearrangement uses TRBV12-3 or TRBV12-4 and TRBJ1-1, with TRBD1 matching over 7 bases. Trimming at V came to 3 bases and at J to 5 bases, leaving 3 bases not matched to a gene. The CDR3 has 13 amino acids. The CDR3 sequence: CASSLGQLTEAFF. For the CDR3, the DNA is TGTGCCAGCAGTTTGGGACAGCTAACTGAAGCTTTCTTT.

In its sample, this clonotype was seen many times. This rearrangement joins TRBV20-1 to TRBJ2-7, with a tentative D call TRBD2 (7 bases). The CDR3 length is 14 residues. CDR1 DFQATT and CDR2 SNEGSKA come from the germline V gene (reference sequence). The V and J ends lost 3 bases and 0 bases respectively, with 12 bases between them. Here the CDR3 DNA reads TGCAGTGCTAGGGGGGGGCGGAACTCCTACGAGCAGTACTTC. Translation: CSARGGRNSYEQYF.

The J gene is TRBJ2-7, the V gene TRBV5-1; D is ambiguous. This CDR3 is 13 amino acids long. Germline V gene sequence: CDR1 SGHRS, CDR2 YFSETQ. The V end lost 0 bases, the J end lost 4 bases, and 8 bases lay between the germline ends. The CDR3 here is CASSLASQYEQYF. As DNA, the CDR3 is TGCGCCAGCAGCTTGGCCTCGCAGTACGAGCAGTACTTC.

In its sample, this clonotype was seen many times. The V call is TRBV7-2, the J call TRBJ1-1; TRBD1 aligns across 9 bases. This CDR3 has 14 residues. Germline CDR1 SGHTA, CDR2 FQGNSA. V lost 4 bases, J lost 6 bases, and 6 bases stayed unmatched. CDR3 in DNA: TGTGCCAGCAGCTCGAACAGGGGGCAGGCTGAAGCTTTCTTT. This encodes CASSSNRGQAEAFF.

This clonotype was detected ten times or more. The rearrangement joins TRBV24-1 to TRBJ2-5, with D possibly being TRBD2 (6 bases). The CDR3 consists of 13 residues. Trimming left V 3 bases short and J 2 bases short, with 6 bases between. Germline V gene data show CDR1 as KGHDR and CDR2 as SFDVKD. CDR3 bases: TGTGCCACCAGTGATGGGGGGCAAGAGACCCAGTACTTC. Protein: CATSDGGQETQYF.

This clonotype has more than one count but fewer than ten. This chain joins TRBV11-2 and TRBJ2-3, with D possibly being TRBD2 (6 bases). The ends were cut back, 4 bases at V and 0 bases at J, with 8 bases in the middle. The CDR3 is 14 residues long. Per germline, CDR1 SGHAT and CDR2 FQNNGV. CDR3 sequence reads: CASSWTTSTDTQYF. CDR3 DNA: TGTGCCAGCAGCTGGACTACTAGCACAGATACGCAGTATTTT.

This clonotype appeared many times. The J gene is TRBJ2-3, the V gene TRBV18; 12 bases fit TRBD1. The CDR3 totals 15 residues. The germline V gene encodes CDR1 KGHSH and CDR2 LQKENI. Trimming at V came to 8 bases and at J to 7 bases, leaving 10 bases not matched to a gene. The chain's CDR3 is CASGRSGQGANTQYF. Here the CDR3 DNA reads TGTGCCAGCGGGCGTTCGGGACAGGGGGCAAATACGCAGTATTTT.

This clonotype was observed at least ten times. The rearrangement joins TRBV7-9 to TRBJ1-2; weak D call: TRBD1 (5 bases). The V end lost 5 bases, the J end lost 4 bases, and 11 bases lay between the germline ends. Germline CDR1 SEHNR, CDR2 FQNEAQ (reference sequence). CDR3 length: 13 amino acids. This chain's CDR3 is CASSDQGIYGYTF. The CDR3 DNA sequence: TGTGCCAGCAGCGACCAGGGAATCTATGGCTACACCTTC. Variable domain in full (rest from reference TRBV7-9 and TRBJ1-2): DTGVSQNPRHKITKRGQNVTFRCDPISEHNRLYWYRQTLGQGPEFLTYFQNEAQLEKSRLLSDRFSAERPKGSFSTLEIQRTEQGDSAMYLCASSDQGIYGYTFGSGTRLTVV.